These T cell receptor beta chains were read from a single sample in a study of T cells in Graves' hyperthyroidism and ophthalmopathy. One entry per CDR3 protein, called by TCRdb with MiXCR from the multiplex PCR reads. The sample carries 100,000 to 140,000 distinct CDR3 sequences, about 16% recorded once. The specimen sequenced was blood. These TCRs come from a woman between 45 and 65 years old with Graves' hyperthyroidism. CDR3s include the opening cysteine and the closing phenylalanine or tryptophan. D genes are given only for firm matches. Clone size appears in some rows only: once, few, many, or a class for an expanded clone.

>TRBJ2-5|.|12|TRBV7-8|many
TGTGCCAGCACCTTAGTCGGGGAGACCCAGTACTTC
CASTLVGETQYF
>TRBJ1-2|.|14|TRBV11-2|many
TGTGCCAGCAGCTTGACAGGAGCCTACTATGGCTACACCTTC
CASSLTGAYYGYTF
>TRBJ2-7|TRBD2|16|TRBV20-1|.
TGCAGTGCCCCCGGGACCGGGACTAGCACAGACTACGAGCAGTACTTC
CSAPGTGTSTDYEQYF
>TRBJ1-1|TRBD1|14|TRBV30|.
TGTGTCTGGATTAGGGGACAGGGATGGACTGGAGCTTTCTTT
CVWIRGQGWTGAFF
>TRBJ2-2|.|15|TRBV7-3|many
TGTGCCAGCAGCCCGCATCCAACTAGCACCGGGGAGCTGTTTTTT
CASSPHPTSTGELFF
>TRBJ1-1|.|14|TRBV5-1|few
TGCGCCAGCAGCTTGGATCCGGGGGCGCCTGAAGCTTTCTTT
CASSLDPGAPEAFF
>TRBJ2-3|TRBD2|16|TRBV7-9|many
TGTGCCAGCATCAAGGGGCTAGCGGGACGTACAGATACGCAGTATTTT
CASIKGLAGRTDTQYF
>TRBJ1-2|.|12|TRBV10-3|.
TGTGCCACCTGGGAGAGGGACGATGGCTACACCTTC
CATWERDDGYTF
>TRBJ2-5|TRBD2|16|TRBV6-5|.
TGTGCCAGCAGTTACTCGGGAGCGGGAAGGCAAGAGACCCAGTACTTC
CASSYSGAGRQETQYF
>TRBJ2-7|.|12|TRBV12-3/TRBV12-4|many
TGTGCCAGCAGCCTCCTCCTCTACGAGCAGTACTTC
CASSLLLYEQYF
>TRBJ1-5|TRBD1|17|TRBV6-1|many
TGTGCCAGCAGTGAAGCAGTTACTCCGACAGGGGGACAGTCCCAGCATTTT
CASSEAVTPTGGQSQHF
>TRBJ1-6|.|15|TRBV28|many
TGTGCCAGCAGTTTGGCCAGGGGCGGGGGTTCACCCCTCCACTTT
CASSLARGGGSPLHF
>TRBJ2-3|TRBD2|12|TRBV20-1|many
TGCAGTGCTACCACTAGCGGGAGTCCGCAGTATTTT
CSATTSGSPQYF
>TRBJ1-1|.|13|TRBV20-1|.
TGCAGTGCTTCAATCGTCGAGGGTGCTGAAGCTTTCTTT
CSASIVEGAEAFF
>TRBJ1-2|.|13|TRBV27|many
TGTGCCAGCAGCCTCAGTGGGGGATATGGCTACACCTTC
CASSLSGGYGYTF
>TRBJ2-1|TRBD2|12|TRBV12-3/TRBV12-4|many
TGTGCCAGCACCCAAGGACTAGCGGAACAGTTCTTC
CASTQGLAEQFF
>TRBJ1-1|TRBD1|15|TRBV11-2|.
TGTGCCAGCAGCGGGGGGGCAGGGGGCTTCACTGAAGCTTTCTTT
CASSGGAGGFTEAFF
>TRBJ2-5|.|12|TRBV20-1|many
TGCAGTCTCAAGATAAACAAAGAGACCCAGTACTTC
CSLKINKETQYF
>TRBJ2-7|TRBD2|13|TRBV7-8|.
TGTGCCAGCAGCTCTAGCGGATTGTACGAGCAGTACTTC
CASSSSGLYEQYF
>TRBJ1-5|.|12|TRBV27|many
TGTGCCAGCAGTCCCAGCAATCAGCCCCAGCATTTT
CASSPSNQPQHF
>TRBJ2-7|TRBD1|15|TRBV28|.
TGTGCCAGCAGCGCCGGGACAGGGGGCATCTACGAGCAGTACTTC
CASSAGTGGIYEQYF
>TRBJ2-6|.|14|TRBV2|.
TGTGCCAGCAGTCTGGGTACTGGGGCCAACGTCCTGACTTTC
CASSLGTGANVLTF
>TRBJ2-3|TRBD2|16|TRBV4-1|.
TGCGCCAGCAGCCAAGGGAGACTAGCGGGCACAGATACGCGGTATTTT
CASSQGRLAGTDTRYF
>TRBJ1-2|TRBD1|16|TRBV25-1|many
TGTGCCAGCAGTGGACGACAGGGGGCGATCGACTATGGCTACACCTTC
CASSGRQGAIDYGYTF
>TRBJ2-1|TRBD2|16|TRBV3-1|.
TGTGCCAGCAGCCAAGGGGGGCTAGCGGGAGTAAATGAGCAGTTCTTC
CASSQGGLAGVNEQFF
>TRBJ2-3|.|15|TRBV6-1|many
TGTGCCAGCAGCAGGGGTGCGTCTGGCACAGATACGCAGTATTTT
CASSRGASGTDTQYF
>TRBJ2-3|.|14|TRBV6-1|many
TGTGCCAGCAGTGAAGGGCAGGAGACAGATACGCAGTATTTT
CASSEGQETDTQYF
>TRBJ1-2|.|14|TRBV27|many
TGTGCCAGCAGCACCTCCAGGGAAAACTATGGCTACACCTTC
CASSTSRENYGYTF
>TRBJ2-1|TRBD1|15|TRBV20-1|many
TGCAGTGCTAGGGGGACAGGCGGTAACTACAATGAGCAGTTCTTC
CSARGTGGNYNEQFF
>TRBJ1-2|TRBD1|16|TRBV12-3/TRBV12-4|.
TGTGCCAGCAGCAAGGACAGGGGACTGTGGACCTATGGCTACACCTTC
CASSKDRGLWTYGYTF
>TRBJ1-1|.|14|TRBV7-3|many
TGTGCCAGCACGCGGACAGCTCAAGGACCTGAAGCTTTCTTT
CASTRTAQGPEAFF
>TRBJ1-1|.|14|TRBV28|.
TGTGCCAGCACCGCCGGGACTTCAAGGAGAGGGGCTTTCTTT
CASTAGTSRRGAFF
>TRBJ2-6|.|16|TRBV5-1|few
TGCGCCAGCAGCTTGGCAACAGTCCCCGGGGCCAACGTCCTGACTTTC
CASSLATVPGANVLTF
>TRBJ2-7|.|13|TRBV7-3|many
TGTGCCAGCAGCCCCAGCCTCGCCTCCGAGCAGTACTTC
CASSPSLASEQYF
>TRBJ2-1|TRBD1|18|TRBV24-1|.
TGTGCCACCAGTGACCATACCGGACAGGGCAGCTCCTACAATGAGCAGTTCTTC
CATSDHTGQGSSYNEQFF
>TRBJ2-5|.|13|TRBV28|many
TGTGCCAGCAGTTTTTCAGGGAGAGAGACCCAGTACTTC
CASSFSGRETQYF
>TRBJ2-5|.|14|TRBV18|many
TGTGCCAGCTCACCACCGCCCCCGGGGGAGACCCAGTACTTC
CASSPPPPGETQYF
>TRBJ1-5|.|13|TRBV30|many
TGTGCCTGGAGTGTCGGCAGTCATCAGCCCCAGCATTTT
CAWSVGSHQPQHF
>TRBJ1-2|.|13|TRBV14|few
TGTGCCAGCAGCCAGACACAGGGCTACGGCTACACCTTC
CASSQTQGYGYTF
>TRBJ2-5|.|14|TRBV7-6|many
TGTGCCAGCAGCTTGCAGGGATCGGTCGGGACCCAGTACTTC
CASSLQGSVGTQYF
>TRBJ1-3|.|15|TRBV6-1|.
TGTGCCAGCAGTGTAGAGGACGGCTCTGGAAACACCATATATTTT
CASSVEDGSGNTIYF
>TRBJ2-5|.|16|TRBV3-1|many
TGTGCCAGCAGCCAAGACCGTTCAGGGGCCACGGAGACCCAGTACTTC
CASSQDRSGATETQYF
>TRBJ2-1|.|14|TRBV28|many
TGTGCCAGCAGTTTAAGGGGCCCTCGGGGTGAGCAGTTCTTC
CASSLRGPRGEQFF
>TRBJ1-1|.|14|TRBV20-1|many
TGCAGTGCTAGAGTTCGGGGTATGAACACTGAAGCTTTCTTT
CSARVRGMNTEAFF
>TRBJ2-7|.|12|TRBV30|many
TGTGCCTGGAGTGTGGTCCTCCACGAGCAGTACTTC
CAWSVVLHEQYF
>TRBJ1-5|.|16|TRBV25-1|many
TGTGCCAGCTTCGATCTGGATGCCTCGGGCAATCAGCCCCAGCATTTT
CASFDLDASGNQPQHF
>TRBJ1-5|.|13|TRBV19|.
TGTGCCAGTAGTATATGGGGGGACCAGCCCCAGCATTTT
CASSIWGDQPQHF
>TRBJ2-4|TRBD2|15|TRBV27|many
TGTGCCAGCAGTGCCGCTAGCGGGAGGGCCCCCATTCAGTACTTC
CASSAASGRAPIQYF
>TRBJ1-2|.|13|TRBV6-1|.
TGTGCCAGCAGCTCCGACAGGAACTATGGCTACACCTTC
CASSSDRNYGYTF
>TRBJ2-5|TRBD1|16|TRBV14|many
TGTGCCAGCAGCCACCCGCACACAGGGGGCGCAGAGACCCAGTACTTC
CASSHPHTGGAETQYF
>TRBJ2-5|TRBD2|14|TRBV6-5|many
TGTGCCAGCAGTTACTCGACTAGCGGGGAGACCCAGTACTTC
CASSYSTSGETQYF
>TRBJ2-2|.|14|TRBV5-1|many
TGCGCCAGCAGCTTGGCCTTCGGCCCCGGGGAGCTGTTTTTT
CASSLAFGPGELFF
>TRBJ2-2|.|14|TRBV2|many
TGTGCCAGCAGCTGGACCTCGATGGCCGGGGAGCTGTTTTTT
CASSWTSMAGELFF
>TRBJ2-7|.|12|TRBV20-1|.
TGCAGTGCTAGAGGTCGTTTATACGAGCAGTACTTC
CSARGRLYEQYF
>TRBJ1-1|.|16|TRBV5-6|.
TGTGCCAGCAGCATTCCACCTCGTGGGAAGAACACTGAAGCTTTCTTT
CASSIPPRGKNTEAFF
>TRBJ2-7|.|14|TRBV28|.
TGTGCCAGCAGGCTCCTACGGAGCTCCTACGAGCAGTACTTC
CASRLLRSSYEQYF
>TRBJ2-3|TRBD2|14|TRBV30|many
TGTGCCTGGAGGGACCTAGCGGACACAGATACGCAGTATTTT
CAWRDLADTDTQYF
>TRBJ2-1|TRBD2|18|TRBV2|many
TGTGCCAGCAGACCCGATGGAGCGGGGGTGGTTTACTACAATGAGCAGTTCTTC
CASRPDGAGVVYYNEQFF